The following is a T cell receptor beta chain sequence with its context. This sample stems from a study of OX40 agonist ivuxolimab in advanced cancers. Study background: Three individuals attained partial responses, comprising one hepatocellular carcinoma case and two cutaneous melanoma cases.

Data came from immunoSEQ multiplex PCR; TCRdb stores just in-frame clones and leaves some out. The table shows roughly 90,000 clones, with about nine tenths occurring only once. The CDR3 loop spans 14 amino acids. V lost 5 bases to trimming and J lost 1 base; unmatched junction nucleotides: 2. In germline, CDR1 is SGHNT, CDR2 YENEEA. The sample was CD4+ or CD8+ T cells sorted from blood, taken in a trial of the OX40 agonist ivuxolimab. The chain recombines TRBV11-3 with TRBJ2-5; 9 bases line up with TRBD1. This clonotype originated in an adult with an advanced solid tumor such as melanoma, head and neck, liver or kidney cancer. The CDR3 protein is CASSHRGPQETQYF. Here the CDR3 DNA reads TGTGCCAGCAGCCACAGGGGGCCCCAAGAGACCCAGTACTTC.